This is a list of T cell receptor beta chains from one sample in a study of cytomegalovirus exposure and HLA in healthy donors. The data were produced by immunoSEQ multiplex PCR, yet TCRdb's version contains in-frame clones alone and is incomplete. Here the sample spans about 240,000 clones, roughly 86% being singletons. The source material was PBMCs. Receptor source: a woman aged 30 to 39 in good health and CMV-seropositive. Each CDR3 is given with its conserved first and last residue. The D gene is left open where the match is weak. Clone size is stated in some rows and not others, as once, few, many or a class when expanded.

v_call: TRBV7-9; clone_size: -; j_call: TRBJ1-1; d_call: -; cdr3_aa: CASSLLADTEAFF; cdr3_nt: TGTGCCAGCAGCTTACTGGCAGACACTGAAGCTTTCTTT
v_call: TRBV11-3; clone_size: -; j_call: TRBJ2-1; d_call: -; cdr3_aa: CASEGVRGNEQFF; cdr3_nt: TGTGCCTCAGAGGGGGTAAGGGGCAATGAGCAGTTCTTC
v_call: TRBV11-2; clone_size: -; j_call: TRBJ2-1; d_call: -; cdr3_aa: CASSLDTVPRAYNEQFF; cdr3_nt: TGTGCCAGCAGCTTAGATACTGTCCCGCGGGCTTACAATGAGCAGTTCTTC
v_call: TRBV2; clone_size: -; j_call: TRBJ2-5; d_call: TRBD2; cdr3_aa: CASSGLAGGETQYF; cdr3_nt: TGTGCCAGCAGTGGACTAGCGGGAGGAGAGACCCAGTACTTC
v_call: TRBV5-1; clone_size: -; j_call: TRBJ2-7; d_call: TRBD1; cdr3_aa: CASSPDRPLYEQYF; cdr3_nt: TGCGCCAGCAGCCCGGACAGGCCTCTTTACGAGCAGTACTTC
v_call: TRBV7-3; clone_size: -; j_call: TRBJ2-1; d_call: TRBD2; cdr3_aa: CASSLGRSGRALDEQFF; cdr3_nt: TGTGCCAGCAGCTTAGGTCGGAGCGGGAGGGCCCTTGATGAGCAGTTCTTC
v_call: TRBV5-4; clone_size: -; j_call: TRBJ1-2; d_call: TRBD1; cdr3_aa: CASSQTGGAGGYTF; cdr3_nt: TGTGCCAGCAGCCAGACAGGGGGCGCGGGTGGCTACACCTTC
v_call: TRBV7-6; clone_size: -; j_call: TRBJ1-1; d_call: TRBD1; cdr3_aa: CASSLGVQGTTFF; cdr3_nt: TGTGCCAGCAGCTTGGGCGTACAGGGGACAACTTTCTTT
v_call: TRBV19; clone_size: -; j_call: TRBJ2-7; d_call: -; cdr3_aa: CASSTSLDSGEQYF; cdr3_nt: TGTGCCAGTAGTACCTCTCTTGATAGCGGCGAGCAGTACTTC
v_call: TRBV27; clone_size: once; j_call: TRBJ2-7; d_call: TRBD2; cdr3_aa: CASSLYLAGVYEQYF; cdr3_nt: TGTGCCAGCAGTCTCTACCTAGCGGGAGTGTACGAGCAGTACTTC
v_call: TRBV2; clone_size: -; j_call: TRBJ2-5; d_call: -; cdr3_aa: CASSQGGLQETQYF; cdr3_nt: TGTGCCAGCAGCCAGGGGGGCCTACAAGAGACCCAGTACTTC
v_call: TRBV5-4; clone_size: -; j_call: TRBJ2-1; d_call: TRBD2; cdr3_aa: CASSLVQRENHEQFF; cdr3_nt: TGTGCCAGCAGCTTGGTCCAGCGGGAGAACCATGAGCAGTTCTTC
v_call: TRBV12-5; clone_size: -; j_call: TRBJ2-2; d_call: -; cdr3_aa: CASGWGAGELFF; cdr3_nt: TGTGCTAGTGGTTGGGGGGCCGGGGAGCTGTTTTTT
v_call: TRBV29-1; clone_size: once; j_call: TRBJ2-1; d_call: -; cdr3_aa: CSVSVDTYNEQFF; cdr3_nt: TGCAGCGTTTCCGTCGACACTTACAATGAGCAGTTCTTC
v_call: TRBV2; clone_size: -; j_call: TRBJ2-3; d_call: TRBD2; cdr3_aa: CASMREGLDTQYF; cdr3_nt: TGTGCCAGCATGCGGGAGGGCCTGGATACGCAGTATTTT
v_call: TRBV5-1; clone_size: -; j_call: TRBJ1-5; d_call: TRBD1; cdr3_aa: CASSRTGEDQPQHF; cdr3_nt: TGCGCCAGCAGTCGGACAGGGGAGGATCAGCCCCAGCATTTT
v_call: TRBV19; clone_size: -; j_call: TRBJ2-7; d_call: TRBD2; cdr3_aa: CASSMLAGGGGSEQYF; cdr3_nt: TGTGCCAGTAGTATGTTGGCGGGAGGGGGAGGAAGCGAGCAGTACTTC
v_call: TRBV5-1; clone_size: -; j_call: TRBJ2-7; d_call: TRBD2; cdr3_aa: CASSSGLAGGLYF; cdr3_nt: TGCGCCAGCAGCTCAGGACTAGCGGGAGGGCTCTACTTC
v_call: TRBV27; clone_size: -; j_call: TRBJ2-2; d_call: TRBD1; cdr3_aa: CASSLFSGGAQNGELFF; cdr3_nt: TGTGCCAGCAGTTTATTTTCAGGGGGCGCTCAGAACGGGGAGCTGTTTTTT
v_call: TRBV7-9; clone_size: -; j_call: TRBJ2-1; d_call: TRBD2; cdr3_aa: CASSLFPGTSAPHEQFF; cdr3_nt: TGTGCCAGCAGCTTGTTCCCCGGGACTAGCGCCCCCCATGAGCAGTTCTTC
v_call: TRBV4-1; clone_size: few; j_call: TRBJ2-7; d_call: TRBD1; cdr3_aa: CASRDRGSYEQYF; cdr3_nt: TGCGCCAGCAGGGACAGGGGCTCCTACGAGCAGTACTTC
v_call: TRBV18; clone_size: -; j_call: TRBJ1-2; d_call: -; cdr3_aa: CASSSEIAGYTF; cdr3_nt: TGTGCCAGCTCATCGGAGATCGCGGGCTACACCTTC
v_call: TRBV7-8; clone_size: -; j_call: TRBJ1-3; d_call: -; cdr3_aa: CASSELTGNTIYF; cdr3_nt: TGTGCCAGCAGCGAGTTAACTGGAAACACCATATATTTT